Here is one T cell receptor beta chain with its context. These data come from a study of T cell changes during pregnancy in multiple sclerosis. V dropped 5 bases and J dropped 14; count of bases not matched to a gene: 18. This CDR3 has 16 residues. Germline lookup yields CDR1 MDHEN and CDR2 SYDVKM. Assay used: immunoSEQ multiplex PCR; TCRdb lists only in-frame clones, some missing. Of approximately 98,000 clones detected, roughly 94% appear once; the ten largest clones hold approximately 2.4%. The sample was peripheral blood, taken after pregnancy. The V and J genes are TRBV28 and TRBJ1-4, with TRBD1 matching over 9 bases. The source of this sequence is a female donor in good health, enrolled as a control in a pregnancy study. For the CDR3, the DNA is TGTGCCAGCAGTCACCGGGACAGGGAGTTCCTGGGGGATCTGTTTTTT. Protein sequence: CASSHRDREFLGDLFF.